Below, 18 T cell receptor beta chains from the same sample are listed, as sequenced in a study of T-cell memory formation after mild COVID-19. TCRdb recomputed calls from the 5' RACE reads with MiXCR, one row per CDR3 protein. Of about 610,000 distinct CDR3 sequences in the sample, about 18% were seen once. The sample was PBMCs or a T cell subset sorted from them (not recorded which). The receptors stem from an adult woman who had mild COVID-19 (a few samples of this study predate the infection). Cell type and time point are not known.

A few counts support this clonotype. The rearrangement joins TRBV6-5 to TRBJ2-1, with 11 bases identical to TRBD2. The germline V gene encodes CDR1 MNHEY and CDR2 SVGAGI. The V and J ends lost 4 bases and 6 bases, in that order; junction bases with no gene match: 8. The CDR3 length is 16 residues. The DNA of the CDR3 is TGTGCCAGCAGTTTTCCCACTAGCGGGAGAGTCAATGAGCAGTTCTTC. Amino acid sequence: CASSFPTSGRVNEQFF.

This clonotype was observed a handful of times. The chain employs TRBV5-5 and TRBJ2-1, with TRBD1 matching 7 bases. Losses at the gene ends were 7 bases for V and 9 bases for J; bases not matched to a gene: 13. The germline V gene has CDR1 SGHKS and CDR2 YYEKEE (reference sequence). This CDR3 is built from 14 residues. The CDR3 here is CASLKQGNSGEQFF. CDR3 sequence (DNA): TGTGCCAGCCTTAAACAGGGGAATTCTGGTGAGCAGTTCTTC.

CDR3 amino acids: CASSPSGRGYEQYF. DNA for the CDR3: TGTGCCAGCAGTCCTAGCGGGAGGGGATACGAGCAGTACTTC. The gene calls are TRBV27 and TRBJ2-7, with 12 bases lining up with TRBD2. V shed 5 bases and J 4 bases; nucleotides not matched to a gene: 3. This CDR3 comprises 14 residues. The germline CDR1 and CDR2 sequences are MNHEY and SMNVEV (reference sequence).

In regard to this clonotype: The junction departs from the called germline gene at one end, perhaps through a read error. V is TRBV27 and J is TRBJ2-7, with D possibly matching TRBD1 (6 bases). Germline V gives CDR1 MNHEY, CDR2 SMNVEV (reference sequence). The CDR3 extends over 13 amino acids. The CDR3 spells CASSPGTSYEQCF. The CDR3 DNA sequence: TGTGCCAGCAGCCCGGGGACATCCTACGAGCAGTGCTTC.

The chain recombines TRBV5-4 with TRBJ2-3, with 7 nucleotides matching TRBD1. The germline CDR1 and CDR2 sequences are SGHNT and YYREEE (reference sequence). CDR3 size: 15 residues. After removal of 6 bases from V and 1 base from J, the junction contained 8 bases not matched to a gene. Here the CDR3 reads CASTFPGQRTDTQYF. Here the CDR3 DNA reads TGTGCCAGCACCTTTCCGGGACAGCGCACAGATACGCAGTATTTT.

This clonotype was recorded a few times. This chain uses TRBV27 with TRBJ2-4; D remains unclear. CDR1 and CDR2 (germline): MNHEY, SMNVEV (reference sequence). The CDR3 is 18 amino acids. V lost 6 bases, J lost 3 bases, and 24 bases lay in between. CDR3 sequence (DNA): TGTGCCAGCAGCCTGATCGATCATGCCCCCGGTCGCAAAAACATTCAGTACTTC. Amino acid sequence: CASSLIDHAPGRKNIQYF.

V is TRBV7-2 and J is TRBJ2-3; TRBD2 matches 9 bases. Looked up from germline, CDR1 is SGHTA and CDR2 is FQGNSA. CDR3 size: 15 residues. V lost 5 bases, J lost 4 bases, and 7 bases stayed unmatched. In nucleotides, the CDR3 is TGTGCCAGCAGCGCGCTAGCGGGGAATTCAGATACGCAGTATTTT. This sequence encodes CASSALAGNSDTQYF. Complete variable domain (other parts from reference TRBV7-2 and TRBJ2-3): GAGVSQSPSNKVTEKGKDVELRCDPISGHTALYWYRQSLGQGLEFLIYFQGNSAPDKSGLPSDRFSAERTGGSVSTLTIQRTQQEDSAVYLCASSALAGNSDTQYFGPGTRLTVL.

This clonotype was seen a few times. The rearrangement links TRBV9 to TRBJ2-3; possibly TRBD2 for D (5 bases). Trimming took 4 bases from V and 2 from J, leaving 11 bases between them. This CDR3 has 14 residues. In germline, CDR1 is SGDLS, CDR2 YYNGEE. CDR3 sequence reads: CASSPDGVTDTQYF. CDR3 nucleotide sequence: TGTGCCAGCAGCCCTGACGGGGTCACAGATACGCAGTATTTT.

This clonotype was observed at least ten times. The CDR3 DNA follows: TGCGCCAGCAGCCAAGATGGGCGCCCCACCGGGGAGCTGTTTTTT. Amino acid sequence: CASSQDGRPTGELFF. This chain uses TRBV4-1 with TRBJ2-2; D not resolved. Germline values: CDR1 MGHRA, CDR2 YSYEKL. This CDR3 region has 15 residues. Trimming removed 0 bases at V and 4 bases at J, with 9 bases between.

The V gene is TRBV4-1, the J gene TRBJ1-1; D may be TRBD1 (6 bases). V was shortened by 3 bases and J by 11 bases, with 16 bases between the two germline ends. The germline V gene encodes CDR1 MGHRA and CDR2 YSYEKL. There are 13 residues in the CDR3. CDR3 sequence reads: CASSQERGLSAFF. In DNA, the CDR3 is TGCGCCAGCAGCCAGGAAAGGGGGTTGTCGGCTTTCTTT.

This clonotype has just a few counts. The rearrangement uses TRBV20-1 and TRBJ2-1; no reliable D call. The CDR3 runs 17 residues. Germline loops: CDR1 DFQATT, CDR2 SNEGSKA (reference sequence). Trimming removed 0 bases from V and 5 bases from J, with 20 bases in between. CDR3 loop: CSARDNRRTQRNNEQFF. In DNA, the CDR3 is TGCAGTGCTAGAGATAATCGCCGTACCCAGAGAAACAATGAGCAGTTCTTC.

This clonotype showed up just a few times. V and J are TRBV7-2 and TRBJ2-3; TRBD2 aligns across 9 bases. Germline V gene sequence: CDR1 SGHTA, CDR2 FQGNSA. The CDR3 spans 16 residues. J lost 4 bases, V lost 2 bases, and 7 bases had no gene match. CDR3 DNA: TGTGCCAGCAGCTTATGGTCTAGCGGGGATCCAGATACGCAGTATTTT. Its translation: CASSLWSSGDPDTQYF.

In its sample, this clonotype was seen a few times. The CDR3 DNA sequence: TGTGCCAGCAGCCTCGGGACTAGCGGGTTCTACGAGCAGTACTTC. This encodes CASSLGTSGFYEQYF. The V and J genes are TRBV3-1 and TRBJ2-7, with 12 bases identical to TRBD2. Germline V lookup: CDR1 LGHDT, CDR2 YNNKEL (reference sequence). The ends lost 4 bases at V and 3 bases at J; junction bases unmatched: 4. The CDR3 has 15 amino acids.

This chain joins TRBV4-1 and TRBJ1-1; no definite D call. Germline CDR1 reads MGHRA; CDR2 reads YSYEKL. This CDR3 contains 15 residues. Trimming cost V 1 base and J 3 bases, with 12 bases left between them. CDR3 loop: CASSQVQGIYTEAFF. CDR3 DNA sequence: TGCGCCAGCAGCCAAGTGCAAGGCATTTACACTGAAGCTTTCTTT.

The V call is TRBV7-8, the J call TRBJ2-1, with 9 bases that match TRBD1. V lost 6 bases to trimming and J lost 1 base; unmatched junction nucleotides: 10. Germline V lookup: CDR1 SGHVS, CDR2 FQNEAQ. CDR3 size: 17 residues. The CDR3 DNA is TGTGCCAGCAGTCGGGATCCGGGACAGGGATCCTACAATGAGCAGTTCTTC. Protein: CASSRDPGQGSYNEQFF.

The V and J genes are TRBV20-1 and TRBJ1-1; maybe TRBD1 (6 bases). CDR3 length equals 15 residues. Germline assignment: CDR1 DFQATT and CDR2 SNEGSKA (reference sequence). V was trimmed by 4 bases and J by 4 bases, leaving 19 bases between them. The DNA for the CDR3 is TGCAGTGCTAAGGGGGGACACCTCGGGGGCACTGAAGCTTTCTTT. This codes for CSAKGGHLGGTEAFF.

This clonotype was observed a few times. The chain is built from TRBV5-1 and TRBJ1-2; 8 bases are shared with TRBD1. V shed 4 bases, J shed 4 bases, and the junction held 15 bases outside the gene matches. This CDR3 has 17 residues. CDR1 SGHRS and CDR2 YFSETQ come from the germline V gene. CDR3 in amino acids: CASSDGQGTPRGYGYTF. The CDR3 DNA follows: TGCGCCAGCAGCGACGGACAGGGAACACCTAGGGGCTATGGCTACACCTTC.

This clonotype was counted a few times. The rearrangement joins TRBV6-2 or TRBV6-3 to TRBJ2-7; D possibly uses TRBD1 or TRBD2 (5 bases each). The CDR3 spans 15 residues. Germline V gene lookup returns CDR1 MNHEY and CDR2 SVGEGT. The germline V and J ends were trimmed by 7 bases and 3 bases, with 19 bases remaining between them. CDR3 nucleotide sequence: TGTGCCAGCACCAGAACCGGGGTAGGGGACTACGAGCAGTACTTC. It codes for CASTRTGVGDYEQYF.